These T cell receptor beta chains were read from a single sample in a study of cytomegalovirus exposure and HLA in healthy donors. The repertoire was sequenced with immunoSEQ multiplex PCR; TCRdb's copy has only in-frame clones and lacks some. Among hundreds of thousands of clones listed, about 90% were seen once. The sequenced material came from PBMCs. The source of these receptors is a man younger than 35 in good health and CMV-seropositive. Both conserved end residues are part of each CDR3. A D gene is named only where the DNA matches it firmly.

D: TRBD2
V: TRBV5-1
J: TRBJ2-1
CDR3: CASSALAGSYNEQFF
DNA: TGCGCCAGCAGCGCACTAGCGGGATCCTACAATGAGCAGTTCTTC

D: .
V: TRBV7-9
J: TRBJ2-1
CDR3: CASSLPDYSYNEQFF
DNA: TGTGCCAGCAGCTTACCGGATTATTCCTACAATGAGCAGTTCTTC

D: TRBD2
V: TRBV13
J: TRBJ2-5
CDR3: CASSARGLAEETQYF
DNA: TGTGCCAGCAGCGCCCGCGGACTAGCGGAAGAGACCCAGTACTTC

D: TRBD1
V: TRBV4-1
J: TRBJ1-2
CDR3: CASSPDRGPYGYTF
DNA: TGCGCCAGCAGCCCGGACAGGGGGCCCTATGGCTACACCTTC

D: .
V: TRBV6-1
J: TRBJ2-4
CDR3: CASSATLPVNIQYF
DNA: TGTGCCAGCAGTGCCACCTTACCGGTAAACATTCAGTACTTC

D: .
V: TRBV4-3
J: TRBJ2-7
CDR3: CASSQAGVGYEQYF
DNA: TGCGCCAGCAGCCAAGCGGGAGTAGGGTACGAGCAGTACTTC

D: .
V: TRBV7-2
J: TRBJ2-7
CDR3: CASSLGLSYEQYF
DNA: TGTGCCAGCAGCTTAGGACTTAGCTACGAGCAGTACTTC

D: .
V: TRBV12-5
J: TRBJ1-5
CDR3: CASGLESNQPQHF
DNA: TGTGCTAGTGGTTTAGAGAGCAATCAGCCCCAGCATTTT

D: TRBD2
V: TRBV11-2
J: TRBJ2-7
CDR3: CASLERAGGSYEQYF
DNA: TGTGCCAGCCTGGAGAGGGCGGGAGGATCCTACGAGCAGTACTTC

D: .
V: TRBV5-1
J: TRBJ1-1
CDR3: CASSSSMLNTEAFF
DNA: TGCGCCAGCAGCTCCTCCATGTTAAACACTGAAGCTTTCTTT

D: .
V: TRBV30
J: TRBJ1-2
CDR3: CAVPGPYGYTF
DNA: TGTGCCGTACCCGGACCTTATGGCTACACCTTC

D: TRBD1
V: TRBV11-2
J: TRBJ1-1
CDR3: CASSPNRGPSTEAFF
DNA: TGTGCCAGCAGCCCTAACAGGGGGCCGAGCACTGAAGCTTTCTTT

D: .
V: TRBV15
J: TRBJ2-7
CDR3: CATSLMRSYEQYF
DNA: TGTGCCACCAGCCTGATGCGTAGCTACGAGCAGTACTTC

D: TRBD2
V: TRBV2
J: TRBJ2-7
CDR3: CASSFRLAGYEQYF
DNA: TGTGCCAGCAGTTTTAGACTAGCGGGATACGAGCAGTACTTC

D: .
V: TRBV11-2
J: TRBJ2-7
CDR3: CASSLGGEEKADPYEQYF
DNA: TGTGCCAGCAGCTTAGGGGGAGAGGAGAAAGCCGACCCCTACGAGCAGTACTTC